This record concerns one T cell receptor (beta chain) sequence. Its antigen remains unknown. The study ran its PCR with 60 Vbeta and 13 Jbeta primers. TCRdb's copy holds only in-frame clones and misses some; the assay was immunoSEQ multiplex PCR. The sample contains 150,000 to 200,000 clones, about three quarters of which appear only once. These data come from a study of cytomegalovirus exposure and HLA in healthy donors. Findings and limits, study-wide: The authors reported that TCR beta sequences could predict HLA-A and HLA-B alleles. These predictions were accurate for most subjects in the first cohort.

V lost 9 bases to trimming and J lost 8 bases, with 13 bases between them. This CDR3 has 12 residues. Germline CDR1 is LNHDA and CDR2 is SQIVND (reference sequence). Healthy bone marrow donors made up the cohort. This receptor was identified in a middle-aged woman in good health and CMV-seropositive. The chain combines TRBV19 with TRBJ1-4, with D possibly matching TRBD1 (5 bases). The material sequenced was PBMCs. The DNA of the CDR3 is TGTGCCAGCGGACAAGTATTGGAAAAACTGTTTTTT. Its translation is CASGQVLEKLFF. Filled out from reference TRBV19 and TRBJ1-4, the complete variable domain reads DGGITQSPKYLFRKEGQNVTLSCEQNLNHDAMYWYRQDPGQGLRLIYYSQIVNDFQKGDIAEGYSVSREKKESFPLTVTSAQKNPTAFYLCASGQVLEKLFFGSGTQLSVL.